Listed here are 8 T cell receptor beta chains from one sample, sequenced in a study of blood T cells in healthy people across ages (dated by TCRdb to between 2015 and 2016). To prepare the library, 5' RACE was applied. The instrument given in TCRdb is Illumina HiSeq 2500. A second roughly 6 to 11 cycle PCR used a sample-barcoded 5' primer and a J-beta primer mix. In TCRdb, the public reads were trimmed at Q25 with fastp and aligned with MiXCR, with productive beta chains retained. Every distinct CDR3 protein forms one entry, paired with its most common genes and DNA. This sample comprises roughly 650,000 distinct CDR3 sequences, about a third of them detected only once. Together, the top ten hold 15% of the sample. The sample was blood. These receptor sequences come from a woman older than 75 in good health. Donor details come from another sample of the same person, matched by shared clones.

This clonotype appeared many times. The V and J genes are TRBV3-1 and TRBJ1-1; D gene ambiguous. Germline values: CDR1 LGHDT, CDR2 YNNKEL (reference sequence). V lost 5 bases, J lost 1 base, and 2 bases lay in between. The CDR3 totals 11 residues. In DNA, the CDR3 is TGTGCCAGCAGCAAGAACACTGAAGCTTTCTTT. Amino acid sequence: CASSKNTEAFF.

This clonotype came up many times. The chain links TRBV5-6 to TRBJ1-2; 9 bases map to TRBD1. The CDR3 has 18 amino acids. Germline CDR1 reads SGHDT; CDR2 reads YYEEEE. J lost 2 bases, V lost 4 bases, and 15 bases had no gene match. CDR3 residues: CASSLHNRGPAQNYGYTF. CDR3 coding DNA: TGTGCCAGCAGCCTACATAACAGGGGGCCAGCCCAAAACTATGGCTACACCTTC.

The chain joins TRBV12-3 or TRBV12-4 to TRBJ1-1, with a possible D match to TRBD1 (6 bases). This CDR3 is built from 13 residues. Trimming removed 7 bases at V and 1 base at J, with 10 bases between. The CDR3 sequence is CASTGTPNTEAFF. CDR3 DNA sequence: TGTGCCAGCACCGGGACACCGAACACTGAAGCTTTCTTT.

Many counts were recorded for this clonotype. The V call is TRBV9, the J call TRBJ2-1; TRBD2 aligns across 13 bases. This CDR3 is built from 14 residues. V was pared by 0 bases and J by 12 bases, with 3 bases of the junction left unmatched. Germline V gene lookup returns CDR1 SGDLS and CDR2 YYNGEE. The CDR3 protein is CASSVGTSGGGQFF. DNA of the CDR3: TGTGCCAGCAGCGTAGGGACTAGCGGGGGCGGGCAGTTCTTC.

This clonotype came up many times. J is TRBJ2-3 and V is TRBV29-1; 13 bases match TRBD2. Germline CDR1 SQVTM, CDR2 ANQGSEA. The V gene end was trimmed by 7 bases and the J gene end by 1 base; junction bases not matched to a gene: 11. The CDR3 spans 17 residues. CDR3 residues: CSGTSGGSGIGTDTQYF. CDR3 bases: TGCAGCGGGACTAGCGGGGGCTCGGGCATTGGCACAGATACGCAGTATTTT.

The chain joins TRBV30 to TRBJ1-6, with D maybe TRBD1 (5 bases). The CDR3 runs to 19 residues. Trimming left V 0 bases short and J 6 bases short, with 24 bases between. Germline CDR1 reads GTSNPN; CDR2 reads SVGIG (reference sequence). This chain's CDR3 is CAWSVPIGLGEIANSPLHF. As DNA, the CDR3 is TGTGCCTGGAGTGTCCCAATAGGACTGGGGGAGATCGCTAATTCACCCCTCCACTTT.

This clonotype was seen once. J is TRBJ2-1 and V is TRBV20-1, with TRBD2 matching 9 bases. Germline V lookup: CDR1 DFQATT, CDR2 SNEGSKA (reference sequence). The ends lost 4 bases at V and 4 bases at J; junction bases unmatched: 2. The CDR3 is 13 amino acids. CDR3 in amino acids: CSAKRGEYNEQFF. The CDR3 DNA reads TGCAGTGCTAAGCGGGGGGAGTACAATGAGCAGTTCTTC.

The genes are TRBV7-2 and TRBJ2-5, with 8 bases identical to TRBD2. V lost 1 base and J lost 11; bases outside the gene matches: 15. There are 16 residues in the CDR3. CDR1 SGHTA and CDR2 FQGNSA come from the germline V gene. The CDR3 coding sequence is TGTGCCAGCAGCTTAGGTCACAACGGGGGGGCTCGAGAGCAGTACTTC. It is translated as CASSLGHNGGAREQYF.